This T cell receptor beta chain was captured by sequencing in a study of technical replicates of blood from a handful of donors. Some clones are missing from TCRdb's copy, which holds only in-frame ones; the method was immunoSEQ multiplex PCR. The top ten clones hold around 0.31% of a sample with some 80,000 clones, 95% to 97% of them seen once. This CDR3 spans 14 amino acids. Germline CDR1 reads MNHEY; CDR2 reads SVGAGI. With 2 bases removed from V and 3 bases from J, the gap between germline ends came to 11 bases. The sample comprised T cells isolated from PBMCs. This chain links TRBV6-5 with TRBJ2-7, with D possibly matching TRBD1 (6 bases). This TCR was sampled from a human donor in good health. This chain's CDR3 is CASSYAGTLYEQYF. The CDR3 DNA reads TGTGCCAGCAGTTACGCCGGGACACTCTACGAGCAGTACTTC.